This TCR beta chain is from a study of patients and donors after allogeneic stem cell transplantation. One entry per CDR3 protein results from TCRdb running MiXCR on the RT-PCR reads. The table includes roughly 230,000 distinct CDR3 sequences, 11% to 15% detected once. The junction had 7 bases not matched to a gene; V was cut back by 5 bases and J by 0 bases. This CDR3 has 16 amino acids. CDR1 is SGHTA, CDR2 FQGTGA, per germline. The source material was blood, either unsorted or a sorted T cell fraction (not recorded which). This sequence joins TRBV7-3 and TRBJ1-3; 7 positions match TRBD1. The receptor was derived from a human donor who was either an allogeneic HSCT recipient or a stem cell or donor lymphocyte infusion donor (not recorded which). It is not recorded whose cells these are; they may come from a transplant donor. DNA for the CDR3: TGTGCCAGCAGCGGGGGAGGGACAGACTCTGGAAACACCATATATTTT. This codes for CASSGGGTDSGNTIYF.